These 3 T cell receptor beta chains were all obtained from the same sample, sequenced in a study of blood T cells in healthy people across ages. Together with a sample-barcoded 5' primer, a J-beta primer mix was included in a second PCR lasting about 7 to 12 cycles. TCRdb redid the calling of the 5' RACE reads with MiXCR, one entry per CDR3 protein. The sample has 780,000 or so distinct CDR3 sequences; around 25% are singletons. The same data also contributed to another study, on T cells of mothers and their children.

The sample consisted of blood. The receptors derive from a boy aged 5-17 years in good health.

The table lists this clonotype with a count of one. A junction end diverges from the germline sequence, so it may reflect a read error. The CDR3 is CTSSLPQGDNNEKLFF. The CDR3 DNA reads TGCACCAGCAGTTTGCCACAGGGCGATAATAATGAAAAACTGTTTTTT. V usage is TRBV27 and J usage is TRBJ1-4; TRBD1 might be the D (6 bases). CDR3 length equals 16 residues. CDR1 and CDR2 from the germline V gene are MNHEY and SMNVEV (reference sequence).

This clonotype appeared a few times. Germline and junction disagree at one end, which may indicate a read error. This sequence joins TRBV5-1 and TRBJ2-5, with 7 bases fitting TRBD2. The CDR3 loop spans 15 amino acids. Per germline, CDR1 SGHRS and CDR2 YFSETQ. Written as DNA, the CDR3 is TGCGCCAGCAGATTGGTTCCTAGCGGCCAGGGGACCCAGTACTTC. The encoded protein is CASRLVPSGQGTQYF.

This clonotype was recorded a few times. The chain is built from TRBV6-2 or TRBV6-3 and TRBJ2-7; 7 bases align to TRBD1. The germline CDR1 and CDR2 sequences are MNHEY and SVGEGT. V dropped 2 bases and J dropped 3; count of bases not matched to a gene: 19. There are 19 residues in the CDR3. The CDR3 spells CASSYVPTGAGLSVYEQYF. CDR3 sequence (DNA): TGTGCCAGCAGTTACGTACCAACAGGGGCTGGCTTATCCGTCTACGAGCAGTACTTC.